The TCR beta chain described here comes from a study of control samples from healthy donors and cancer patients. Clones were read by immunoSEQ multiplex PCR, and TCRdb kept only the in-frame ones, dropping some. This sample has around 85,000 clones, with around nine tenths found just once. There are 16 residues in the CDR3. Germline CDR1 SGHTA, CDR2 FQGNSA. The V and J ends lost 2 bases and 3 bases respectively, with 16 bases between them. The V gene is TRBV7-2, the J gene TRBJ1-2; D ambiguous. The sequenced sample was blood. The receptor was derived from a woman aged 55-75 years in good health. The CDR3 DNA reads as TGTGCCAGCAGCTTATACAGCCGCGGGAGAGACTATGGCTACACCTTC. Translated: CASSLYSRGRDYGYTF. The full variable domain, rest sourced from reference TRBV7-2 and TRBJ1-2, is GAGVSQSPSNKVTEKGKDVELRCDPISGHTALYWYRQSLGQGLEFLIYFQGNSAPDKSGLPSDRFSAERTGGSVSTLTIQRTQQEDSAVYLCASSLYSRGRDYGYTFGSGTRLTVV.